The clone carrying this TCR beta chain was observed at least ten times. This specimen comes from a study of early T cells in non-severe SARS-CoV-2 infection. Individually, cDNA molecules had unique molecular identifiers attached to them. TCRdb re-analysed the 5' RACE reads in MiXCR, keeping a single row per CDR3 protein. The repertoire holds tens of thousands of distinct CDR3 sequences, 4.7% seen once, with approximately 15% in the top ten. The source of this sequence is an adult who was a healthcare worker with PCR-confirmed SARS-CoV-2 infection or an uninfected control (not recorded which). The sample comprised whole blood.

In nucleotides, the CDR3 is TGTGCCAGCAGTTACCCGAGGCGGGACAGGGGGCATCGGGACGAGCAGTACTTC. It encodes CASSYPRRDRGHRDEQYF. V gene TRBV6-2 or TRBV6-3 combines with J gene TRBJ2-7; 12 bases align to TRBD1. The CDR3 spans 18 residues. CDR1 is MNHEY, CDR2 SVGEGT, per germline. Trimming removed 2 bases from V and 5 bases from J; junction bases left unmatched: 13.